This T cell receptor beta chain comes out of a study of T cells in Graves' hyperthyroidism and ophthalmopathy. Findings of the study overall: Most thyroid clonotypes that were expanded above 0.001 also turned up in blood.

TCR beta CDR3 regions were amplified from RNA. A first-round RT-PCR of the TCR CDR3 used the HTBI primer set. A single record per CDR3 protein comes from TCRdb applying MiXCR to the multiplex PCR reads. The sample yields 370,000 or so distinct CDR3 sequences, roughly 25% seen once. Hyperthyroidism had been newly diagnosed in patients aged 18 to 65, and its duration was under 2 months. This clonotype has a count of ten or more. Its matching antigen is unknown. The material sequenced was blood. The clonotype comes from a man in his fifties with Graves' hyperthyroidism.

CDR3 DNA: TGTGCCAGCAGTTACTCGATCCCAGGACTAGCGGGTCGATACGAGCAGTACTTC. Protein: CASSYSIPGLAGRYEQYF. The J gene is TRBJ2-7, the V gene TRBV6-6, with 11 nucleotides matching TRBD2. The CDR3 is 18 amino acids. Germline values: CDR1 MNHNY, CDR2 SVGAGI (reference sequence). The V and J ends lost 0 bases and 4 bases, in that order; junction bases with no gene match: 11.